This T cell receptor beta chain was retrieved from a study of OX40 agonist ivuxolimab in advanced cancers. Findings of the study overall: Some of the nonresponding patients also showed low levels of normalized T-cell clonal expansion.

On this clone: Its target is unknown.

Generated by immunoSEQ multiplex PCR, the TCRdb table keeps only in-frame clones and is missing some. The table lists 50,000 to 65,000 clones, about 81% of them singletons. With 3 bases clipped from V and 5 bases from J, the junction kept 5 bases outside the gene matches. The CDR3 is 15 residues long. Germline assignment: CDR1 LNHDA and CDR2 SQIVND (reference sequence). This TCR derives from an adult with an advanced solid tumor such as melanoma, head and neck, liver or kidney cancer. This chain uses TRBV19 with TRBJ2-2, with 8 bases identical to TRBD1. The sequencing here drew on CD4+ or CD8+ T cells sorted from blood, taken in a trial of the OX40 agonist ivuxolimab. The CDR3 is CASSMGRGRTGELFF. As DNA, the CDR3 is TGTGCCAGTAGTATGGGCAGGGGGCGGACCGGGGAGCTGTTTTTT.